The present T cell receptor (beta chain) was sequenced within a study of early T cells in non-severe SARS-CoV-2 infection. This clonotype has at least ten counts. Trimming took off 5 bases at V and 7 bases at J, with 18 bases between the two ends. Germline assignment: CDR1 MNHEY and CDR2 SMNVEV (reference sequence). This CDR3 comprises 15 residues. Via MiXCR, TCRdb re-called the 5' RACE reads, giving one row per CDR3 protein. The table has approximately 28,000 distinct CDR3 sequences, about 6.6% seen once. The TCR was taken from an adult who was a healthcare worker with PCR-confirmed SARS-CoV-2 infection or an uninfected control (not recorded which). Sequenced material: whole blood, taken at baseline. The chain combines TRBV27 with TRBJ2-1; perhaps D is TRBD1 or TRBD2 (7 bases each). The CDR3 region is CASSTGDYRGNEQFF. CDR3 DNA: TGTGCCAGCAGTACAGGGGACTACCGGGGGAATGAGCAGTTCTTC.